What follows is one TCR beta chain and its context. Original methodology: The authors estimated nucleated cell counts from reference gene primer amplification. Assay used: immunoSEQ multiplex PCR; TCRdb lists only in-frame clones, some missing. V and J calls and clone size follow that table, whereas D and trimming were derived from the DNA. The repertoire holds around 270,000 clones, approximately 89% seen once, with around 10% in the top ten. Looked up from germline, CDR1 is SGHRS and CDR2 is YFSETQ. CDR3 size: 15 residues. The ends were cut back, 6 bases at V and 9 bases at J, with 19 bases in the middle. These data are taken from a study of blood T cell repertoires in COVID-19. Turning to the study itself: Material from acute and convalescent COVID-19 was sourced from the United States, Italy and Spain. Sample material is recorded as cDNA or gDNA derived from T cells, B-cell-depleted T cells, or PBMCs.

The material sequenced was peripheral blood. The chain employs TRBV5-1 and TRBJ1-6; possible D gene TRBD1, 6 bases. The receptor was derived from a man in his forties who had recovered from COVID-19. CDR3 region: CASNPRTVGSSPLHF. The DNA for the CDR3 is TGCGCCAGCAATCCCCGGACAGTTGGCAGTTCACCCCTCCACTTT.